Listed here are 31 T cell receptor beta chains from one sample, sequenced in a study of T cell changes during pregnancy in multiple sclerosis. Here immunoSEQ multiplex PCR was the method, and the copy in TCRdb shows in-frame clones only, minus some. The data contain fewer than 75,000 clones, 75% to 95% of them singletons. This sample comprised peripheral blood, obtained in the first trimester of pregnancy. The receptors were gathered from a female donor with multiple sclerosis, enrolled in a pregnancy study.

The CDR3 loop reads CASSQFDNGNQPQHF. In DNA form, the CDR3 reads TGTGCCAGCAGCCAGTTCGACAACGGCAATCAGCCCCAGCATTTT. This chain uses TRBV4-2 with TRBJ1-5; D gene unclear. Trimming left V 3 bases short and J 2 bases short, with 11 bases between. This CDR3 region has 15 residues. In germline, CDR1 is LGHNA, CDR2 YNFKEQ.

This chain connects TRBV11-2 to TRBJ1-6, with a possible D match to TRBD1 (5 bases). V was clipped by 4 bases and J by 7 bases, with 14 bases between them. This CDR3 has 15 amino acids. Germline CDR1 SGHAT, CDR2 FQNNGV. The CDR3 DNA reads as TGTGCCAGCAGCTCCCTTGCGGGGGGGAATTCACCCCTCCACTTT. Translated, it gives CASSSLAGGNSPLHF. Together with reference TRBV11-2 and TRBJ1-6, the CDR3 gives the full variable domain: EAGVAQSPRYKIIEKRQSVAFWCNPISGHATLYWYQQILGQGPKLLIQFQNNGVVDDSQLPKDRFSAERLKGVDSTLKIQPAKLEDSAVYLCASSSLAGGNSPLHFGNGTRLTVT.

CDR3 bases: TGTGCCAGCTCACCAGAGAGCGGTTATAGCAATCAGCCCCAGCATTTT. Its protein is CASSPESGYSNQPQHF. The V and J genes are TRBV18 and TRBJ1-5; D gene ambiguous. The V gene's germline CDR1 is KGHSH and CDR2 LQKENI. Trimming cost V 2 bases and J 0 bases, with 11 bases left between them. CDR3 length: 16 residues.

This chain joins TRBV6-1 and TRBJ2-5; TRBD2 aligns across 16 bases. The CDR3 runs to 19 residues. Unmatched junction bases numbered 11, after V lost 2 bases and J lost 5 bases. CDR1 and CDR2 (germline): MNHNS, SASEGT. The CDR3 DNA sequence: TGTGCCAGCAGTGAATTAGGGACTAGCGGGAGGGCCGACGGGGAGACCCAGTACTTC. Encoded protein: CASSELGTSGRADGETQYF.

V gene TRBV6-5 combines with J gene TRBJ1-1; perhaps TRBD1 as D (5 bases). Germline CDR1 MNHEY, CDR2 SVGAGI. V was cut by 4 bases and J by 0 bases, with 9 bases left in between. The CDR3 is 14 residues long. The CDR3 region has the DNA TGTGCCAGCAGTTTGTCCAGGGTGAACACTGAAGCTTTCTTT. Translating gives CASSLSRVNTEAFF.

This sequence joins TRBV29-1 and TRBJ2-3; D may be TRBD1 (6 bases). This CDR3 comprises 13 residues. V lost 7 bases, J lost 5 bases, and 16 bases lay in between. Germline V gene sequence: CDR1 SQVTM, CDR2 ANQGSEA. As DNA, the CDR3 is TGCAGCGGCCGGGCAGGGGCAGGAGATACGCAGTATTTT. Translated: CSGRAGAGDTQYF.

The chain recombines TRBV18 with TRBJ1-2; 10 bases fit TRBD1. Unmatched junction bases numbered 5, after V lost 2 bases and J lost 2 bases. The V gene's germline CDR1 is KGHSH and CDR2 LQKENI. There are 16 residues in the CDR3. The CDR3 bases are TGTGCCAGCTCACCATTGGGGACAGGGGAAAACTATGGCTACACCTTC. Amino acid sequence: CASSPLGTGENYGYTF.

V is TRBV6-1 and J is TRBJ2-7, with 7 bases matching TRBD1. Looked up from germline, CDR1 is MNHNS and CDR2 is SASEGT. With 6 bases clipped from V and 3 bases from J, the junction kept 5 bases outside the gene matches. The CDR3 loop spans 13 amino acids. CDR3 in amino acids: CASSKQGLYEQYF. The CDR3 bases are TGTGCCAGCAGCAAACAGGGGCTCTACGAGCAGTACTTC.

This chain links TRBV6-5 with TRBJ2-7; a weak D match, TRBD2 (6 bases). The V and J ends lost 0 bases and 4 bases respectively, with 13 bases between them. This CDR3 spans 15 amino acids. The germline V gene has CDR1 MNHEY and CDR2 SVGAGI. The CDR3 here is CASSYSRGSRYEQYF. The DNA for the CDR3 is TGTGCCAGCAGTTACTCACGGGGGAGTAGGTACGAGCAGTACTTC.

The chain carries TRBV7-9 and TRBJ2-1; D gene ambiguous. The CDR3 is made up of 15 amino acids. Germline assignment: CDR1 SEHNR and CDR2 FQNEAQ (reference sequence). Trimming left V 0 bases short and J 4 bases short, with 10 bases between. The CDR3 here is CASSLASSVYNEQFF. Here the CDR3 DNA reads TGTGCCAGCAGCTTAGCTAGCAGCGTATACAATGAGCAGTTCTTC.

This clone occurred a few times. This chain uses TRBV25-1 with TRBJ2-7; possible D gene TRBD1, 5 bases. This CDR3 spans 14 amino acids. V was trimmed by 1 base and J by 1 base, leaving 8 bases between them. Germline CDR1 MGHDK, CDR2 SYGVNS. The chain's CDR3 is CASSESRVSYEQYF. CDR3 coding DNA: TGTGCCAGCAGTGAATCCAGGGTATCCTACGAGCAGTACTTC.

This chain uses TRBV6-5 with TRBJ2-2; D gene ambiguous. This CDR3 is 13 amino acids long. The V and J ends lost 6 bases and 4 bases respectively, with 9 bases between them. The germline gives CDR1 MNHEY, CDR2 SVGAGI. The CDR3 sequence: CASRRTITGELFF. The CDR3 DNA follows: TGTGCCAGCAGACGCACTATCACCGGGGAGCTGTTTTTT.

This clone is categorized as medium-sized. The CDR3 region is CASRDSPELPQHF. As DNA, the CDR3 is TGTGCCAGCAGGGACAGTCCGGAATTGCCCCAGCATTTT. The rearrangement links TRBV6-1 to TRBJ1-5, with a possible D match to TRBD1 (6 bases). This CDR3 is 13 amino acids long. The germline V and J ends were trimmed by 6 bases and 9 bases, with 15 bases remaining between them. CDR1 MNHNS and CDR2 SASEGT come from the germline V gene.

The V gene is TRBV6-5, the J gene TRBJ1-2; 7 nucleotides agree with TRBD1. V shed 2 bases and J 6 bases; nucleotides not matched to a gene: 9. CDR3 length: 15 amino acids. Germline CDR1 and CDR2: MNHEY and SVGAGI. The DNA of the CDR3 is TGTGCCAGCAGTTACCTTAACCGGGACAGACATGGCTACACCTTC. Translating gives CASSYLNRDRHGYTF.

This rearrangement joins TRBV5-1 to TRBJ2-7, with 12 bases lining up with TRBD2. Germline V lookup: CDR1 SGHRS, CDR2 YFSETQ. The length of the CDR3 is 15 residues. V lost 7 bases to trimming and J lost 5 bases; unmatched junction nucleotides: 10. CDR3 DNA: TGCGCCAGCCGTCTCGGACTAGCGGGGAACAACGAGCAGTACTTC. Translating gives CASRLGLAGNNEQYF.

The chain links TRBV29-1 to TRBJ2-7, with 8 nucleotides matching TRBD2. The CDR3 has 13 amino acids. V lost 6 bases, J lost 5 bases, and 9 bases stayed unmatched. CDR1 is SQVTM and CDR2 is ANQGSEA in the germline V gene. The CDR3 nucleotides are TGCAGCGTATTAAGGACTAGCAGCGACGAGCAGTACTTC. Translated: CSVLRTSSDEQYF.

The rearrangement uses TRBV28 and TRBJ2-3; 8 nucleotides line up with TRBD2. The CDR3 loop spans 17 amino acids. Per the germline V gene, CDR1 is MDHEN and CDR2 is SYDVKM. V shed 6 bases and J 3 bases; nucleotides not matched to a gene: 14. CDR3 residues: CASSPREGRSSTDTQYF. Here the CDR3 DNA reads TGTGCCAGCAGCCCTCGGGAGGGCAGAAGTAGTACAGATACGCAGTATTTT.

J is TRBJ1-4 and V is TRBV7-2; a weak D match, TRBD1 (5 bases). V gave up 1 base and J gave up 7 bases, with 13 bases separating them. CDR1 and CDR2 (germline): SGHTA, FQGNSA. CDR3 length: 15 amino acids. Here the CDR3 reads CASSLVSRGSEKLFF. The CDR3 DNA sequence: TGTGCCAGCAGCTTAGTTTCAAGGGGCAGTGAAAAACTGTTTTTT.

The chain uses TRBV4-1 and TRBJ2-7, with D tentatively TRBD1 (5 bases). Looked up from germline, CDR1 is MGHRA and CDR2 is YSYEKL. The CDR3 length is 15 residues. Trimming cost V 0 bases and J 2 bases, with 11 bases left between them. The CDR3 region has the DNA TGCGCCAGCAGCCAAGAACAGGCCTATCCCTACGAGCAGTACTTC. As protein: CASSQEQAYPYEQYF.

The V and J genes are TRBV6-6 and TRBJ1-3, with 7 bases aligning to TRBD1. Looked up from germline, CDR1 is MNHNY and CDR2 is SVGAGI (reference sequence). This CDR3 has 15 residues. V gave up 2 bases and J gave up 0 bases; unmatched junction bases: 1. CDR3 DNA: TGTGCCAGCAGTTACGACAGGGCCTCTGGAAACACCATATATTTT. It translates to CASSYDRASGNTIYF.

CDR3 protein: CASSQDRTGYGYTF. The DNA for the CDR3 is TGTGCCAGCAGCCAAGATAGAACCGGGTATGGCTACACCTTC. The rearrangement links TRBV4-2 to TRBJ1-2; D is unresolved. Germline V gives CDR1 LGHNA, CDR2 YNFKEQ. The CDR3 is 14 residues long. V lost 0 bases, J lost 5 bases, and 10 bases lay in between.

This clone was counted only a few times. CDR3 DNA sequence: TGTGCCAGTAAATTTGGGCCGAACACTGAAGCTTTCTTT. Amino acids: CASKFGPNTEAFF. V usage is TRBV19 and J usage is TRBJ1-1; D unresolved. The CDR3 runs 13 residues. With 7 bases removed from V and 1 base from J, the gap between germline ends came to 10 bases. From germline, CDR1 is LNHDA and CDR2 SQIVND (reference sequence).

The chain recombines TRBV28 with TRBJ2-1, with D possibly TRBD2 on 6 matching bases. Germline loops: CDR1 MDHEN, CDR2 SYDVKM. This CDR3 region has 15 residues. Trimming removed 4 bases from V and 4 bases from J, with 14 bases in between. The CDR3 DNA sequence: TGTGCCAGCAGTTCCCTCAGCGGGTTATACAATGAGCAGTTCTTC. Its translation: CASSSLSGLYNEQFF. The full variable domain, with the rest looked up from reference TRBV28 and TRBJ2-1, is DVKVTQSSRYLVKRTGEKVFLECVQDMDHENMFWYRQDPGLGLRLIYFSYDVKMKEKGDIPEGYSVSREKKERFSLILESASTNQTSMYLCASSSLSGLYNEQFFGPGTRLTVL.

V and J are TRBV5-4 and TRBJ2-5, with D unclear. The CDR3 extends over 12 amino acids. With 0 bases removed from V and 4 bases from J, the gap between germline ends came to 4 bases. The V gene's germline CDR1 is SGHNT and CDR2 YYREEE (reference sequence). CDR3 residues: CASSLEAETQYF. The CDR3 nucleotides are TGTGCCAGCAGCTTGGAAGCAGAGACCCAGTACTTC. Complete variable domain (other parts from reference TRBV5-4 and TRBJ2-5): ETGVTQSPTHLIKTRGQQVTLRCSSQSGHNTVSWYQQALGQGPQFIFQYYREEENGRGNFPPRFSGLQFPNYSSELNVNALELDDSALYLCASSLEAETQYFGPGTRLLVL.

This chain uses TRBV29-1 with TRBJ2-7, with 9 bases fitting TRBD2. CDR1 and CDR2 from the germline V gene are SQVTM and ANQGSEA. The junction had 11 bases not matched to a gene; V was cut back by 4 bases and J by 7 bases. The CDR3 runs 14 residues. CDR3 bases: TGCAGCGTTGGTTACGGCGGGGGGGCCGGGGAGCAGTACTTC. Residues: CSVGYGGGAGEQYF.

The genes are TRBV7-8 and TRBJ2-7, with 13 bases lining up with TRBD2. Germline V gives CDR1 SGHVS, CDR2 FQNEAQ. Trimming took 5 bases from V and 2 from J; bases not matched to a gene: 9. The CDR3 loop spans 17 amino acids. The CDR3 reads CASSHRAGLAGPYEQYF. In DNA form, the CDR3 reads TGTGCCAGCAGCCACCGAGCGGGACTAGCGGGGCCCTACGAGCAGTACTTC.

The J gene is TRBJ2-1, the V gene TRBV27; D possibly corresponds to TRBD2 (6 bases). The germline V gene encodes CDR1 MNHEY and CDR2 SMNVEV (reference sequence). V lost 2 bases to trimming and J lost 0 bases, with 11 bases between them. The CDR3 extends over 16 amino acids. As DNA, the CDR3 is TGTGCCAGCAGTTTACGGGCGGGGCGCTCCTACAATGAGCAGTTCTTC. It yields the protein CASSLRAGRSYNEQFF.

By share of the sample, this clone is medium-sized. V usage is TRBV11-2 and J usage is TRBJ2-1, with D perhaps matching TRBD2 (6 bases). The CDR3 has 15 amino acids. The ends were cut back, 3 bases at V and 8 bases at J, with 17 bases in the middle. The germline CDR1 and CDR2 sequences are SGHAT and FQNNGV. CDR3 sequence reads: CASSFWGGAQDEQFF. The CDR3 DNA follows: TGTGCCAGCAGCTTCTGGGGCGGGGCTCAAGATGAGCAGTTCTTC. Together with reference TRBV11-2 and TRBJ2-1, the CDR3 gives the full variable domain: EAGVAQSPRYKIIEKRQSVAFWCNPISGHATLYWYQQILGQGPKLLIQFQNNGVVDDSQLPKDRFSAERLKGVDSTLKIQPAKLEDSAVYLCASSFWGGAQDEQFFGPGTRLTVL.

The chain joins TRBV7-9 to TRBJ2-2; D unclear. Germline V gene lookup returns CDR1 SEHNR and CDR2 FQNEAQ (reference sequence). The V end was cut by 1 base, the J end by 3 bases, with 9 bases between. The CDR3 has 15 residues. In nucleotides, the CDR3 is TGTGCCAGCAGCTTAGGCCCCGCGGACACCGGGGAGCTGTTTTTT. As protein: CASSLGPADTGELFF.

The rearrangement links TRBV6-5 to TRBJ1-3; D unclear. The V end was cut by 0 bases, the J end by 2 bases, with 8 bases between. Germline CDR1 and CDR2: MNHEY and SVGAGI. This CDR3 is built from 15 residues. The CDR3 loop is CASSYSGRAGNTIYF. The CDR3 nucleotides read TGTGCCAGCAGTTACTCAGGGAGGGCTGGAAACACCATATATTTT.

In DNA, the CDR3 is TGCGCCAGCAGCTCTGGACAGGGCAACACTGAAGCTTTCTTT. It specifies CASSSGQGNTEAFF. V is TRBV5-1 and J is TRBJ1-1, with 8 bases lining up with TRBD1. The length of the CDR3 is 14 residues. Germline V gives CDR1 SGHRS, CDR2 YFSETQ. Trimming took 3 bases from V and 2 from J; bases not matched to a gene: 3.